This T cell receptor beta chain was sequenced in a study of cytomegalovirus exposure and HLA in healthy donors. Study-wide points: In a later analysis, V- and J-gene trimming of beta chains associated with a DCLRE1C missense variant, replicated independently.

This CDR3 is built from 15 residues. V trimming: 0 bases; J trimming: 5 bases; junction bases outside the gene matches: 5. The germline CDR1 and CDR2 sequences are SGHRS and YFSETQ. This clone was seen only a few times. The antigen remains undetermined. It was with 60 Vbeta and 13 Jbeta primers that the PCR ran. The protocol was immunoSEQ multiplex PCR, while the TCRdb copy is restricted to in-frame clones and leaves out a portion. The repertoire holds 150,000 to 200,000 clones, with nearly 80% as singletons. The chain is built from TRBV5-1 and TRBJ2-5; 9 bases line up with TRBD2. Sequenced sample: PBMCs. The source of this sequence is a woman between 25 and 40 years old in good health and CMV-seropositive. The chain's CDR3 is CASSLVLAGRETQYF. DNA for the CDR3: TGCGCCAGCAGCTTGGTTCTAGCGGGGCGCGAGACCCAGTACTTC.